Here is one TCR beta chain with its context. Authors' analysis steps: Estimation of nucleated cell counts was performed using reference gene primer amplification. The assay was immunoSEQ multiplex PCR, and TCRdb's table has in-frame clones only and misses some. V, J and clone size were drawn from that table, and D and trimming were deduced from the DNA. The sample shows 150,000 to 200,000 clones, 85% to 90% of them seen only once. This record belongs to a study of blood T cell repertoires in COVID-19. Study details: Acute and convalescent COVID-19 samples came from the United States, Italy and Spain. Sample material is recorded as cDNA or gDNA derived from T cells, B-cell-depleted T cells, or PBMCs.

This CDR3 has 16 residues. CDR1 SGHNT and CDR2 YYREEE come from the germline V gene (reference sequence). Trimming at V came to 5 bases and at J to 1 base, leaving 10 bases not matched to a gene. The sequencing sample was made of peripheral blood. The chain employs TRBV5-4 and TRBJ1-1; the match to TRBD1 covers 8 bases. The receptor was isolated from a woman between 18 and 29 years old who had recovered from COVID-19. As DNA, the CDR3 is TGTGCCAGCAGTGCAGACAGGGGCCCTTGGAACACTGAAGCTTTCTTT. This encodes CASSADRGPWNTEAFF.